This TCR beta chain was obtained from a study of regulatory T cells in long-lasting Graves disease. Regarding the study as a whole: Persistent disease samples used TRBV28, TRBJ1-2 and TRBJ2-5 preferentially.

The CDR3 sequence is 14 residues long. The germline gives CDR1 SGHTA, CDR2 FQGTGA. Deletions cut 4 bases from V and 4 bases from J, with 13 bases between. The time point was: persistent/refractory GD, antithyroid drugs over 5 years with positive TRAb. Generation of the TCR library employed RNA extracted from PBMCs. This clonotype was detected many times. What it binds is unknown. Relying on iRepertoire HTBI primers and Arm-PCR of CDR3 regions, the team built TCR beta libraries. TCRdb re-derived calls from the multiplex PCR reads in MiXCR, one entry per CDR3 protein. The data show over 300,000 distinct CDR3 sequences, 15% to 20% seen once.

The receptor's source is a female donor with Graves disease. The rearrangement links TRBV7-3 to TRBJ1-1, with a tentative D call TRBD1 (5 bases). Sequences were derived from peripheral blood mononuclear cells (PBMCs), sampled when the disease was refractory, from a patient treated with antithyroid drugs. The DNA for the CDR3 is TGTGCCAGCAGCTCCCAGGGTCCGTCCACTGAAGCTTTCTTT. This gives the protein CASSSQGPSTEAFF.